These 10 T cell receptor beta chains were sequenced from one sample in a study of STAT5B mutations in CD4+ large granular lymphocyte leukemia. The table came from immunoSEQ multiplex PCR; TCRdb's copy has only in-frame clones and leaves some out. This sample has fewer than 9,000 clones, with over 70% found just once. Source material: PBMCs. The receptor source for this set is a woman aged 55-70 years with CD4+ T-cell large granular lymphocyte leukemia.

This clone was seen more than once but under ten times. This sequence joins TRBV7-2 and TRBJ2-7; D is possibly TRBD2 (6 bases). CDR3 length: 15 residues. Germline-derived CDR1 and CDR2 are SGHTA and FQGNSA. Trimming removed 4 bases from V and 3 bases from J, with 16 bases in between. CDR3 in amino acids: CASSYDGGPYYEQYF. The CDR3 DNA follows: TGTGCCAGCAGCTACGACGGAGGGCCCTACTACGAGCAGTACTTC.

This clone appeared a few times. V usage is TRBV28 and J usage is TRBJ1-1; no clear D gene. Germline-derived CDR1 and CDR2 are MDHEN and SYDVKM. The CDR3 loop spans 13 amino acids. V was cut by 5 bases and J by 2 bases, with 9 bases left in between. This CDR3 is CASSLGLNTEAFF. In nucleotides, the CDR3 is TGTGCCAGCAGTCTGGGCCTCAACACTGAAGCTTTCTTT.

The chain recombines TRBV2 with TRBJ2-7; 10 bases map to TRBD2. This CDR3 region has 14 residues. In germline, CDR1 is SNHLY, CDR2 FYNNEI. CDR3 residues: CAADTAGGPREQYF. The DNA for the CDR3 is TGTGCAGCAGACACAGCGGGAGGGCCGAGGGAGCAGTACTTC.

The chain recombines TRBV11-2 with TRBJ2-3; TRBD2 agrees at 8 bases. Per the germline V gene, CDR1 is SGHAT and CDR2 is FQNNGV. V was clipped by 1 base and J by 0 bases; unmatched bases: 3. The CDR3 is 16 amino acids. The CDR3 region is CASSLGLAGSTDTQYF. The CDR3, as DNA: TGTGCCAGCAGCTTAGGGCTAGCGGGTAGCACAGATACGCAGTATTTT.

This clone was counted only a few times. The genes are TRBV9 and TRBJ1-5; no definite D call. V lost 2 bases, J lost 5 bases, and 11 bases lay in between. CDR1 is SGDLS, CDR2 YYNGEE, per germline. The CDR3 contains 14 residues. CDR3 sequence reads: CASSVGSWDQPQHF. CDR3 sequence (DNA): TGTGCCAGCAGCGTTGGGTCCTGGGATCAGCCCCAGCATTTT.

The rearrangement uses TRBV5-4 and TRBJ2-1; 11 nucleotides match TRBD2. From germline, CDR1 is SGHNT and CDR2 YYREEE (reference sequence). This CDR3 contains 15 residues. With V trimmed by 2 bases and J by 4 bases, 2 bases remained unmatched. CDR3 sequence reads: CASSLLAGVYNEQFF. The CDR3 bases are TGTGCCAGCAGCTTACTAGCGGGGGTATACAATGAGCAGTTCTTC.

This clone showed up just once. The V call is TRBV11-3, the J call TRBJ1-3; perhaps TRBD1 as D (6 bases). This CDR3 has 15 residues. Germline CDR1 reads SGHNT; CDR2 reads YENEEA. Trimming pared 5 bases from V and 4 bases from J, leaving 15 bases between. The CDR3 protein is CASSARQGTGNTIYF. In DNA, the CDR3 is TGTGCCAGCAGCGCGCGGCAGGGGACCGGAAACACCATATATTTT.

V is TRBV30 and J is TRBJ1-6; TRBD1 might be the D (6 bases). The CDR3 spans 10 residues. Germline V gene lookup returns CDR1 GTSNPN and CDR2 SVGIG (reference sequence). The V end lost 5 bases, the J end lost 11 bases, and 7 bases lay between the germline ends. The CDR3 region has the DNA TGTGCCTGGGACAGGCCACCCCTCCACTTT. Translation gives CAWDRPPLHF.

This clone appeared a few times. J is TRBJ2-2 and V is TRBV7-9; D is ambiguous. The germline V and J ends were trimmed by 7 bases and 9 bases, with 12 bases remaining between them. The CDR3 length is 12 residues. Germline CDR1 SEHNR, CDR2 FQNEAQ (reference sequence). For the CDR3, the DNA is TGTGCCAGCACCGATGACCGTTGGGAGCTGTTTTTT. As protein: CASTDDRWELFF.

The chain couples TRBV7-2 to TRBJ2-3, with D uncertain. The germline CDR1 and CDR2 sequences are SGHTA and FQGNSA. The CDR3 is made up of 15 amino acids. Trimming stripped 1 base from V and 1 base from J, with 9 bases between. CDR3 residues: CASSLVRRGTDTQYF. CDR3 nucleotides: TGTGCCAGCAGCTTAGTCCGACGCGGCACAGATACGCAGTATTTT.